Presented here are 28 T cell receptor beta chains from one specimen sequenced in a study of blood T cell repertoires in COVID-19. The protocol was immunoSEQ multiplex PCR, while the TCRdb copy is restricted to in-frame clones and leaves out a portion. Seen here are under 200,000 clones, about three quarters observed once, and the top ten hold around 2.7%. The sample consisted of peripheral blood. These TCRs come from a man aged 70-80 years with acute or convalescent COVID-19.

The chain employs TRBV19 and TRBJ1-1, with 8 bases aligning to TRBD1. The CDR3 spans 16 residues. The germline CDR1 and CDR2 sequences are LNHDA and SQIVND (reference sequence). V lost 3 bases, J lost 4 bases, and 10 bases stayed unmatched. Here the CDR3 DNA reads TGTGCCAGTAGTATTCCTGGGCTGGGGACAGGCACTGAAGCTTTCTTT. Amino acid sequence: CASSIPGLGTGTEAFF. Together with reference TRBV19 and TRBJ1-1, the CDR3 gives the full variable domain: DGGITQSPKYLFRKEGQNVTLSCEQNLNHDAMYWYRQDPGQGLRLIYYSQIVNDFQKGDIAEGYSVSREKKESFPLTVTSAQKNPTAFYLCASSIPGLGTGTEAFFGQGTRLTVV.

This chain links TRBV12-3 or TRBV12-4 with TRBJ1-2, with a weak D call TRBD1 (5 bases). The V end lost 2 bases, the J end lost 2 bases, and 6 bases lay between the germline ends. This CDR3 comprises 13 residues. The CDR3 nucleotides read TGTGCCAGCAGTTTATCAGGGAACTATGGCTACACCTTC. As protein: CASSLSGNYGYTF.

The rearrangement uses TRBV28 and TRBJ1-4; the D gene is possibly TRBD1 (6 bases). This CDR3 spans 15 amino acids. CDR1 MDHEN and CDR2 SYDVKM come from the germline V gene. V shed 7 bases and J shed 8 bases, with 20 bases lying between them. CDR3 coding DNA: TGTGCCAGCAACTTCAAAGGGGGGGCTGGGGAAAAACTGTTTTTT. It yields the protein CASNFKGGAGEKLFF.

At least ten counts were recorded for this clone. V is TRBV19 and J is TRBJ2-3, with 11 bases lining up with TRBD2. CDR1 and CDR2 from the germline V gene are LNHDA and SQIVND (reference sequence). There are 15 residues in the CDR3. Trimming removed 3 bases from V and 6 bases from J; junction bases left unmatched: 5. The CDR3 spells CASSISTSGGDTQYF. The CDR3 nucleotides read TGTGCCAGTAGTATCAGCACTAGCGGGGGTGATACGCAGTATTTT.

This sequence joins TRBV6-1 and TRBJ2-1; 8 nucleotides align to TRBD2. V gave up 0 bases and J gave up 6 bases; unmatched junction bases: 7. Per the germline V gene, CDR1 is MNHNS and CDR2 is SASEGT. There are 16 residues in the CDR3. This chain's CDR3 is CASSEAPSGSSNEQFF. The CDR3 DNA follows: TGTGCCAGCAGTGAAGCCCCCAGCGGGAGTAGCAATGAGCAGTTCTTC.

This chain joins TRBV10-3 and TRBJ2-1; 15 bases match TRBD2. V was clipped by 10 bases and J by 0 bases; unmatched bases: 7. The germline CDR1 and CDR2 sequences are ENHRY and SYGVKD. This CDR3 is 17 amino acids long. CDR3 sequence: CATGLAGGQSSYNEQFF. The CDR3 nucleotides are TGTGCCACTGGACTAGCGGGAGGGCAAAGCTCCTACAATGAGCAGTTCTTC.

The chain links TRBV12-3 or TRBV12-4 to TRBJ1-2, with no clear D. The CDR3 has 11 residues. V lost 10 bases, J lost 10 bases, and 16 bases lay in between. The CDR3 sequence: CAIVVAYFYTF. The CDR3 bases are TGTGCCATCGTTGTAGCGTACTTCTACACCTTC.

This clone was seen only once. This chain's CDR3 is CASRTQTGGGGYTF. The CDR3 coding sequence is TGTGCCAGTAGGACTCAGACAGGGGGCGGCGGCTACACCTTC. The chain uses TRBV19 and TRBJ1-2; 10 bases line up with TRBD1. CDR3 length: 14 residues. J was trimmed by 8 bases and V by 6 bases; bases with no gene match: 9. Germline lookup yields CDR1 LNHDA and CDR2 SQIVND (reference sequence).

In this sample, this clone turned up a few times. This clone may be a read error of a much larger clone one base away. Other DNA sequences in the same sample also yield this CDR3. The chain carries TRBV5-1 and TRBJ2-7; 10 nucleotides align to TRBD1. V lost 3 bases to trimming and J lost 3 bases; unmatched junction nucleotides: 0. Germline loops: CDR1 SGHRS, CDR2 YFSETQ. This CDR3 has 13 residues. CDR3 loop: CASSWDRGYEQYF. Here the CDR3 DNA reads TGCGCCAGCAGCTGGGACAGGGGCTACGAGCAGTACTTC.

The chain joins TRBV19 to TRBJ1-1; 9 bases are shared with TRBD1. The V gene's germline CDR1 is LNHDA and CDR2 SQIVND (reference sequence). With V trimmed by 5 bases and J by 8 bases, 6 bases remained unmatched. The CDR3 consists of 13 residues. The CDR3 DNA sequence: TGTGCCAGTAGTCTGACAGGGGGTGGGGAAGCTTTCTTT. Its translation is CASSLTGGGEAFF.

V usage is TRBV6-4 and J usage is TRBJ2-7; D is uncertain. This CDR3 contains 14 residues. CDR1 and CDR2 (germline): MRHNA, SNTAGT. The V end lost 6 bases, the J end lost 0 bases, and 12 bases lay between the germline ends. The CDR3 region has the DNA TGTGCCAGCAGCCCGGGTCCCAGCTCCTACGAGCAGTACTTC. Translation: CASSPGPSSYEQYF.

CDR3 protein: CASSRPGMGGYTF. CDR3 in DNA: TGTGCCAGCAGCCGGCCCGGGATGGGTGGCTACACCTTC. This chain joins TRBV5-6 and TRBJ1-2, with D uncertain. V was clipped by 4 bases and J by 7 bases, with 14 bases between them. The CDR3 contains 13 residues. The germline gives CDR1 SGHDT, CDR2 YYEEEE.

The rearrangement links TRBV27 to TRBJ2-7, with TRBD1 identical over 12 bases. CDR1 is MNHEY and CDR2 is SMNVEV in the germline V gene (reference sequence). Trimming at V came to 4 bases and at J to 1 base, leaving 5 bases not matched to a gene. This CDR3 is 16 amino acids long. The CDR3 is CASSSRDRGLSYEQYF. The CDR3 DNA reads TGTGCCAGCAGTTCCCGGGACAGGGGGCTTTCCTACGAGCAGTACTTC.

CDR3 DNA: TGCGCCAGCAGCCCTGTCGACAGGGATTCACCCCTCCACTTT. This translates into CASSPVDRDSPLHF. The rearrangement uses TRBV4-1 and TRBJ1-6; 7 bases map to TRBD1. V was pared by 4 bases and J by 8 bases, with 5 bases of the junction left unmatched. Looked up from germline, CDR1 is MGHRA and CDR2 is YSYEKL. The CDR3 covers 14 residues.

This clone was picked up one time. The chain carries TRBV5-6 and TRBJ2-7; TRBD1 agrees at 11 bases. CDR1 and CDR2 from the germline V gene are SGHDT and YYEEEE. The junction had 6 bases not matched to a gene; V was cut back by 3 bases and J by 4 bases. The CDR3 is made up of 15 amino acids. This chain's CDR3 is CASSWTGGFSYEQYF. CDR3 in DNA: TGTGCCAGCAGCTGGACAGGGGGCTTTTCGTACGAGCAGTACTTC.

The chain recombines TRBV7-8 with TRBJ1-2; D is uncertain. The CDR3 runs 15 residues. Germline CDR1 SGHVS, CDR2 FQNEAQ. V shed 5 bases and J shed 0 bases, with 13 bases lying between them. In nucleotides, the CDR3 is TGTGCCAGCAGCACAAGAATTCAAGCTAACTATGGCTACACCTTC. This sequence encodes CASSTRIQANYGYTF.

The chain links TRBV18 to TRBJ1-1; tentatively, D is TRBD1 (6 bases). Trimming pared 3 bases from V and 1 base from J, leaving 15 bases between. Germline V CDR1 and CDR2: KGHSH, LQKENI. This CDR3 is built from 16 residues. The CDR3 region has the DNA TGTGCCAGCTCACCCGGGGGGCCGGGATCGAACACTGAAGCTTTCTTT. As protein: CASSPGGPGSNTEAFF.

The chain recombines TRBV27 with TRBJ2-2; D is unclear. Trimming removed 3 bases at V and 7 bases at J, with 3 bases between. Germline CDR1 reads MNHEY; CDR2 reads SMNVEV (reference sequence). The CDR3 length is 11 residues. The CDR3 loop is CASSFRGELFF. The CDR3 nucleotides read TGTGCCAGCAGTTTTCGCGGGGAGCTGTTTTTT.

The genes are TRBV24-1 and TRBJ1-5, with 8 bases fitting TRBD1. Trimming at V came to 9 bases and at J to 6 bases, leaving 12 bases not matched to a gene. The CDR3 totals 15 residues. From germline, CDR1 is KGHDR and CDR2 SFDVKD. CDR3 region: CATAPTGGSGQPQHF. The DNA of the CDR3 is TGTGCCACCGCCCCTACAGGGGGAAGCGGTCAGCCCCAGCATTTT.

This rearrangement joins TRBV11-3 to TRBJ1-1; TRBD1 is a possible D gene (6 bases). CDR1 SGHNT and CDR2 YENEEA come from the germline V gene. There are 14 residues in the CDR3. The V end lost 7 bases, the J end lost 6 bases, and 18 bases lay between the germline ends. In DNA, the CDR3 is TGTGCCAGCACCTCCGGGGGGGCACTCCCTGAAGCTTTCTTT. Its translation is CASTSGGALPEAFF. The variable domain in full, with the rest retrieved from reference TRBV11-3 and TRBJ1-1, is EAGVVQSPRYKIIEKKQPVAFWCNPISGHNTLYWYLQNLGQGPELLIRYENEEAVDDSQLPKDRFSAERLKGVDSTLKIQPAELGDSAVYLCASTSGGALPEAFFGQGTRLTVV.

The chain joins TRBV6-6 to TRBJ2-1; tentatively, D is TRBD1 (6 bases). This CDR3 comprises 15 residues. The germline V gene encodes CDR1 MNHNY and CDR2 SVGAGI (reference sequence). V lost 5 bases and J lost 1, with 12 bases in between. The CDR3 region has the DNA TGTGCCAGCAGTCAAATGAGGGGGTCCTACAATGAGCAGTTCTTC. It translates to CASSQMRGSYNEQFF.

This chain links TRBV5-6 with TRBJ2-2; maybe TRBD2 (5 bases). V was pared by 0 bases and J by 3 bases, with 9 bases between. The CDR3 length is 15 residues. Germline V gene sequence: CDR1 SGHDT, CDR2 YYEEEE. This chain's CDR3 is CASSLELEYTGELFF. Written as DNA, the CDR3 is TGTGCCAGCAGCTTGGAACTAGAGTACACCGGGGAGCTGTTTTTT.

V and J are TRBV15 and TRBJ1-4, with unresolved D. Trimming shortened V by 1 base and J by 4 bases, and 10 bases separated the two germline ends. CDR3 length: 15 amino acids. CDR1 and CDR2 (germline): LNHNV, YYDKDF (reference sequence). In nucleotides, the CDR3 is TGTGCCACCAGCAGAGTGGGCACTTATAATGAAAAACTGTTTTTT. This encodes CATSRVGTYNEKLFF.

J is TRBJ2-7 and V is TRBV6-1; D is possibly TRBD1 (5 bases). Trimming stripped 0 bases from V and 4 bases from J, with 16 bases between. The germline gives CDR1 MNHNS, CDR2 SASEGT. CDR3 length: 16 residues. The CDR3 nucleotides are TGTGCCAGCAGTGAAGCTCGGGCAGGGAAGGAGTACGAGCAGTACTTC. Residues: CASSEARAGKEYEQYF.

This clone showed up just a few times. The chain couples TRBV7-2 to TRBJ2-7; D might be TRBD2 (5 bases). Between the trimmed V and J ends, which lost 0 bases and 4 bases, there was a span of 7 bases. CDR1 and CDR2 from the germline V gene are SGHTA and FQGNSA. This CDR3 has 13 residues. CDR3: CASSLAGIYEQYF. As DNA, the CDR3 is TGTGCCAGCAGCTTAGCCGGGATATACGAGCAGTACTTC. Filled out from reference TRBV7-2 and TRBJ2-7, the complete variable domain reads GAGVSQSPSNKVTEKGKDVELRCDPISGHTALYWYRQSLGQGLEFLIYFQGNSAPDKSGLPSDRFSAERTGGSVSTLTIQRTQQEDSAVYLCASSLAGIYEQYFGPGTRLTVT.

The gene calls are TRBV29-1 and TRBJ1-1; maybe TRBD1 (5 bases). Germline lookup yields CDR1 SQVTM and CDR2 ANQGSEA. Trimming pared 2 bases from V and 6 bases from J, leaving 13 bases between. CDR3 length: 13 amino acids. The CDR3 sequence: CSVESDKAPEAFF. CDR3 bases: TGCAGCGTTGAATCGGACAAGGCCCCTGAAGCTTTCTTT.

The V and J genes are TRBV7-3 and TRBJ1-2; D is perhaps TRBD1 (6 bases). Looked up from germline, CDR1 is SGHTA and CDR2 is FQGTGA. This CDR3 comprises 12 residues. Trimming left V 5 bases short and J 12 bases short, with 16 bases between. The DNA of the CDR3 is TGTGCCAGCAGCCTTCGGGGGGCCCCGGACACCTTC. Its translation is CASSLRGAPDTF.

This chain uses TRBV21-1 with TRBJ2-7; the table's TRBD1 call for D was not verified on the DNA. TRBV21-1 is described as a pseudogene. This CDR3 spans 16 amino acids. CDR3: CASSIPTGGFSYEQYF. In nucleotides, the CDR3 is TGTGCCAGCAGCATCCCCACAGGGGGTTTTTCCTACGAGCAGTACTTC.